This T cell receptor beta chain is from a study of long-term antiretroviral therapy in people with HIV. Study outcomes and limitations: Increased diversity was seen after ART, yet it remained lower than in transplant donor controls.

An immunoSEQ assay, version v3.0, was performed at survey level. TCRdb's copy holds only in-frame clones and misses some; the assay was immunoSEQ multiplex PCR. The sample lists about 23,000 clones; about four fifths were seen once. This CDR3 comprises 13 residues. Unmatched junction bases numbered 2, after V lost 2 bases and J lost 7 bases. CDR1 is MNHNY and CDR2 is SVGAGI in the germline V gene (reference sequence). Comment on this clone: Its specificity is unknown.

The sample in question was unsorted PBMCs, obtained 1.5 years after starting antiretroviral therapy. This sequence originates from a man aged 30 to 45 with HIV. The V gene is TRBV6-6, the J gene TRBJ2-1; 7 bases match TRBD1. The CDR3, as DNA: TGTGCCAGCAGTTACCCGGGACAGAATGAGCAGTTCTTC. Its protein product is CASSYPGQNEQFF.